This T cell receptor beta chain was recorded in a study of blood T cell repertoires in COVID-19. Overall study context: Some COVID-19 samples were acute and others convalescent; all came from the United States, Italy and Spain. The analysed material was cDNA or gDNA that came from T cells, B-cell-depleted T cells, or PBMCs.

Generated by immunoSEQ multiplex PCR, the TCRdb table keeps only in-frame clones and is missing some. The sample shows 150,000 or so clones, approximately 88% of them seen only once. CDR1 and CDR2 from the germline V gene are MNHEY and SMNVEV (reference sequence). The V and J ends lost 4 bases and 3 bases respectively, with 10 bases between them. This CDR3 comprises 13 residues. Recruits, aged roughly 18 to 90 years, lived in 24 US areas. Exposed enrollees encountered a COVID-19 case at some point within 2 weeks before study entry. The chain links TRBV27 to TRBJ2-7; possibly TRBD2 for D (6 bases). The sample comprised PBMCs or T cells enriched from blood (not recorded which). The receptor was derived from a man aged 65-85 years who had been exposed to COVID-19. In nucleotides, the CDR3 is TGTGCCAGCAGTTCCGGGGGTCGCTACGAGCAGTACTTC. It encodes CASSSGGRYEQYF.